This passage covers 32 T cell receptor beta chains from one sample sequenced in a study of blood T cell repertoires in COVID-19. Here immunoSEQ multiplex PCR was the method, and the copy in TCRdb shows in-frame clones only, minus some. Here the sample spans a few hundred thousand clones, roughly 84% being singletons. Sequencing was carried out using PBMCs or T cells enriched from blood (not recorded which). The receptors stem from a woman aged 30 to 39 who had recovered from COVID-19.

V usage is TRBV7-2 and J usage is TRBJ2-2, with D hard to call. From germline, CDR1 is SGHTA and CDR2 FQGNSA. The CDR3 totals 14 residues. V was clipped by 3 bases and J by 7 bases, with 12 bases between them. CDR3 DNA sequence: TGTGCCAGCAGCTTGCGGCTACTCGGCGGGGAGCTGTTTTTT. It encodes CASSLRLLGGELFF.

This clone was observed a few times. This chain connects TRBV27 to TRBJ2-2; D may be TRBD1 (6 bases). Trimming took 1 base from V and 0 from J, leaving 9 bases between them. Germline assignment: CDR1 MNHEY and CDR2 SMNVEV (reference sequence). The CDR3 runs to 16 residues. The CDR3 reads CASSLYRAPNTGELFF. The CDR3 region has the DNA TGTGCCAGCAGTTTATACAGGGCCCCGAACACCGGGGAGCTGTTTTTT.

V and J are TRBV20-1 and TRBJ2-7; D gene unclear. This CDR3 is 13 amino acids long. Germline CDR1 reads DFQATT; CDR2 reads SNEGSKA (reference sequence). Deletions cut 3 bases from V and 3 bases from J, with 12 bases between. In DNA form, the CDR3 reads TGCAGTGCTAGTAGGTACAGAAGCTACGAGCAGTACTTC. It is translated as CSASRYRSYEQYF.

This clone was seen just once. This chain joins TRBV5-1 and TRBJ2-1; TRBD2 matches 8 bases. The trim removed 5 bases at V and 7 bases at J, leaving 14 bases unmatched. From germline, CDR1 is SGHRS and CDR2 YFSETQ. The CDR3 totals 16 residues. CDR3 residues: CASRFERGLMGNEQFF. In DNA form, the CDR3 reads TGCGCCAGCAGGTTTGAGCGGGGGCTAATGGGAAATGAGCAGTTCTTC.

The rearrangement joins TRBV28 to TRBJ1-6; D not resolved. Trimming left V 1 base short and J 8 bases short, with 6 bases between. The CDR3 loop spans 13 amino acids. Germline V CDR1 and CDR2: MDHEN, SYDVKM. The CDR3 DNA is TGTGCCAGCAGTTTATTGAGGTATTCACCCCTCCACTTT. The encoded protein is CASSLLRYSPLHF.

CDR3 amino acids: CASSWAAGQSQPYEQYF. Written as DNA, the CDR3 is TGTGCCAGCAGCTGGGCGGCCGGACAGTCGCAACCCTACGAGCAGTACTTC. The gene calls are TRBV7-6 and TRBJ2-7, with D perhaps matching TRBD1 (6 bases). CDR1 is SGHVS, CDR2 FNYEAQ, per germline. The length of the CDR3 is 17 residues. V was shortened by 4 bases and J by 2 bases, with 21 bases between the two germline ends.

This clone was seen only a few times. This chain joins TRBV11-2 and TRBJ2-1, with a weak D call TRBD2 (5 bases). CDR3 length: 15 residues. Germline V gene lookup returns CDR1 SGHAT and CDR2 FQNNGV. V was cut by 6 bases and J by 4 bases, with 16 bases left in between. The CDR3 nucleotides read TGTGCCAGCAGGGTGAGCAGGACTCCGTACAATGAGCAGTTCTTC. Translated: CASRVSRTPYNEQFF.

This clone was counted a single time. A single base separates this from a much larger clone, so it may be a read error. V gene TRBV6-5 combines with J gene TRBJ1-1; D remains ambiguous. Trimming cost V 0 bases and J 0 bases, with 2 bases left between them. CDR1 and CDR2 from the germline V gene are MNHEY and SVGAGI. The CDR3 runs to 13 residues. The CDR3 coding sequence is TGTGCCAGCAGTTACTCCATGAACACTGAAGCTTTCTTT. Its protein product is CASSYSMNTEAFF.

DNA of the CDR3: TGTGCCAGCAGCAGATATAGCGGGAGCGACACCGGGGAGCTGTTTTTT. Protein product: CASSRYSGSDTGELFF. The V and J genes are TRBV11-1 and TRBJ2-2; the match to TRBD2 covers 9 bases. Trimming took 5 bases from V and 3 from J; bases not matched to a gene: 7. Looked up from germline, CDR1 is SGHAT and CDR2 is FQDESV (reference sequence). This CDR3 has 16 amino acids.

The gene calls are TRBV5-4 and TRBJ2-7, with 13 positions matching TRBD2. CDR1 is SGHNT and CDR2 is YYREEE in the germline V gene (reference sequence). V shed 3 bases, J shed 5 bases, and the junction held 5 bases outside the gene matches. This CDR3 region has 15 residues. The CDR3 region has the DNA TGTGCCAGCAGCTCTGGGACTAGCGGGAACGACGAGCAGTACTTC. It encodes CASSSGTSGNDEQYF. Complete variable domain (other parts from reference TRBV5-4 and TRBJ2-7): ETGVTQSPTHLIKTRGQQVTLRCSSQSGHNTVSWYQQALGQGPQFIFQYYREEENGRGNFPPRFSGLQFPNYSSELNVNALELDDSALYLCASSSGTSGNDEQYFGPGTRLTVT.

The chain recombines TRBV24-1 with TRBJ2-1; 8 bases match TRBD2. This CDR3 region has 16 residues. J lost 4 bases, V lost 4 bases, and 8 bases had no gene match. The germline V gene has CDR1 KGHDR and CDR2 SFDVKD. The CDR3 DNA follows: TGTGCCACCAGTGACCGAACTAGCGGACGGTACAATGAGCAGTTCTTC. Translation gives CATSDRTSGRYNEQFF.

The CDR3 here is CASSLRGIRQGGSPLHF. Here the CDR3 DNA reads TGTGCCAGCAGCTTGAGAGGTATCAGGCAGGGCGGTTCACCCCTCCACTTT. This rearrangement joins TRBV5-4 to TRBJ1-6; D might be TRBD1 (5 bases). Germline CDR1 is SGHNT and CDR2 is YYREEE (reference sequence). This CDR3 has 17 residues. V shed 1 base and J shed 9 bases, with 20 bases lying between them.

The CDR3: CASSQGRQAGRTEAFF. For the CDR3, the DNA is TGCGCCAGCAGCCAAGGGAGACAGGCCGGGCGAACTGAAGCTTTCTTT. The rearrangement links TRBV4-1 to TRBJ1-1, with D perhaps matching TRBD1 (6 bases). Trimming pared 1 base from V and 5 bases from J, leaving 17 bases between. Germline loops: CDR1 MGHRA, CDR2 YSYEKL. The CDR3 length is 16 residues.

This clone appeared a single time. The V call is TRBV6-5, the J call TRBJ1-2, with 9 bases aligning to TRBD1. Germline loops: CDR1 MNHEY, CDR2 SVGAGI. This CDR3 is built from 15 residues. V lost 6 bases and J lost 2; bases outside the gene matches: 7. The CDR3 nucleotides read TGTGCCAGCAGAGAGCCGGGACAGGGAAACTATGGCTACACCTTC. It yields the protein CASREPGQGNYGYTF.

This clone was counted a single time. The rearrangement uses TRBV19 and TRBJ2-7; D uncertain. Trimming removed 2 bases at V and 7 bases at J, with 12 bases between. This CDR3 contains 13 residues. Germline V gene sequence: CDR1 LNHDA, CDR2 SQIVND (reference sequence). The CDR3 here is CASSIRSTEEQYF. The DNA for the CDR3 is TGTGCCAGTAGTATACGCTCCACCGAGGAGCAGTACTTC. The entire variable domain, with the rest obtained from reference TRBV19 and TRBJ2-7, is as follows: DGGITQSPKYLFRKEGQNVTLSCEQNLNHDAMYWYRQDPGQGLRLIYYSQIVNDFQKGDIAEGYSVSREKKESFPLTVTSAQKNPTAFYLCASSIRSTEEQYFGPGTRLTVT.

This chain uses TRBV5-4 with TRBJ2-2, with a possible D match to TRBD2 (5 bases). The CDR3 is 14 amino acids. V lost 4 bases and J lost 5, with 12 bases in between. The germline V gene has CDR1 SGHNT and CDR2 YYREEE (reference sequence). CDR3 sequence: CASSIGGYTGELFF. The CDR3 bases are TGTGCCAGCAGCATTGGCGGGTATACCGGGGAGCTGTTTTTT. Full variable domain (rest looked up from reference TRBV5-4 and TRBJ2-2): ETGVTQSPTHLIKTRGQQVTLRCSSQSGHNTVSWYQQALGQGPQFIFQYYREEENGRGNFPPRFSGLQFPNYSSELNVNALELDDSALYLCASSIGGYTGELFFGEGSRLTVL.

Of note for this clone: The junction shows a germline mismatch at one end, possibly a read error. The chain joins TRBV7-7 to TRBJ2-2, with TRBD1 identical over 9 bases. Germline V gene data show CDR1 as SSHAT and CDR2 as FNYEAQ (reference sequence). This CDR3 has 16 residues. In nucleotides, the CDR3 is TGTGCTAGCAGCTTGAGGACAGGGGCGAACACCGGGGAGCTGTTTTTT. It yields the protein CASSLRTGANTGELFF.

The J gene is TRBJ2-1, the V gene TRBV5-1; a possible D gene is TRBD2 (6 bases). The CDR3 sequence is 16 residues long. CDR1 is SGHRS, CDR2 YFSETQ, per germline. Trimming stripped 0 bases from V and 0 bases from J, with 10 bases between. The CDR3 here is CASSLEAGSSYNEQFF. CDR3 coding DNA: TGCGCCAGCAGCTTGGAGGCGGGGAGCTCCTACAATGAGCAGTTCTTC.

This clone was seen a single time. The chain uses TRBV11-2 and TRBJ2-7, with D perhaps TRBD2 (6 bases). V lost 5 bases and J 0 bases, leaving 17 bases between the germline ends. This CDR3 spans 16 amino acids. Germline-derived CDR1 and CDR2 are SGHAT and FQNNGV. CDR3 bases: TGTGCCAGCAGCGGGGGATGGGACTGGCCCTCCTACGAGCAGTACTTC. It translates to CASSGGWDWPSYEQYF.

This clone has more than one count but fewer than ten. The chain couples TRBV7-8 to TRBJ1-5; D remains ambiguous. Germline assignment: CDR1 SGHVS and CDR2 FQNEAQ. CDR3 length: 12 residues. V lost 5 bases to trimming and J lost 6 bases, with 8 bases between them. The chain's CDR3 is CASSTGSQPQHF. CDR3 nucleotides: TGTGCCAGCAGCACCGGGAGTCAGCCCCAGCATTTT.

The chain links TRBV11-2 to TRBJ2-7, with a weak D call TRBD2 (6 bases). V was clipped by 7 bases and J by 2 bases, with 18 bases between them. The germline CDR1 and CDR2 sequences are SGHAT and FQNNGV. There are 15 residues in the CDR3. The CDR3 reads CASTLRAAGPYEQYF. The CDR3, as DNA: TGTGCCAGCACCCTACGGGCAGCGGGCCCCTACGAGCAGTACTTC.

The chain recombines TRBV4-1 with TRBJ2-7; 11 bases line up with TRBD2. Germline-derived CDR1 and CDR2 are MGHRA and YSYEKL. This CDR3 has 15 amino acids. The J segment lost 4 bases and the V segment lost 4 bases, leaving 6 bases of the junction unmatched. The DNA for the CDR3 is TGCGCCAGCAGCCTAAGGGGGACTAGCGGTTACGAGCAGTACTTC. Translating it yields CASSLRGTSGYEQYF.

The DNA for the CDR3 is TGTGCCAGCAGGACAGTAAGGGGCGGCACTGAAGCTTTCTTT. It yields the protein CASRTVRGGTEAFF. The rearrangement links TRBV11-2 to TRBJ1-1; TRBD1 is a possible D gene (5 bases). There are 14 residues in the CDR3. V lost 6 bases, J lost 4 bases, and 15 bases lay in between. CDR1 and CDR2 from the germline V gene are SGHAT and FQNNGV.

The chain is built from TRBV4-1 and TRBJ1-6; D might be TRBD1 (6 bases). The CDR3 has 16 amino acids. CDR1 MGHRA and CDR2 YSYEKL come from the germline V gene. Trimming pared 3 bases from V and 11 bases from J, leaving 20 bases between. CDR3 bases: TGCGCCAGCAGCCAGGTGCGAGGTGGGGGCGTGACACCCCTCCACTTT. Its protein product is CASSQVRGGGVTPLHF.

This clone has a single count. The genes are TRBV5-8 and TRBJ2-7, with unresolved D. CDR3 length: 14 amino acids. Germline CDR1 reads SGHTS; CDR2 reads YDEGEE. V lost 5 bases and J lost 1, with 13 bases in between. The CDR3 sequence: CASSLGYRSYEQYF. The DNA of the CDR3 is TGTGCCAGCAGTCTAGGATATAGGTCCTACGAGCAGTACTTC.

This clone was seen just once. J is TRBJ2-5 and V is TRBV25-1; possibly TRBD1 for D (5 bases). The CDR3 has 14 residues. V gave up 3 bases and J gave up 3 bases, with 11 bases separating them. CDR1 is MGHDK, CDR2 SYGVNS, per germline. This CDR3 is CASSDVLTEETQYF. The CDR3 region has the DNA TGTGCCAGCAGTGACGTGTTGACAGAAGAGACCCAGTACTTC.

V and J are TRBV4-1 and TRBJ2-1; D gene unclear. Germline V gene sequence: CDR1 MGHRA, CDR2 YSYEKL. V lost 4 bases, J lost 0 bases, and 10 bases lay in between. The CDR3 runs to 15 residues. As DNA, the CDR3 is TGCGCCAGCAGCCCCGCCGGTAGCTCCTACAATGAGCAGTTCTTC. As protein: CASSPAGSSYNEQFF.

The chain has TRBV28 and TRBJ1-1; TRBD1 matches at 9 bases. The trim removed 1 base at V and 6 bases at J, leaving 9 bases unmatched. The CDR3 contains 16 residues. Germline assignment: CDR1 MDHEN and CDR2 SYDVKM. CDR3 sequence (DNA): TGTGCCAGCAGTTTATTGTGGACAGGGGTAGGCCCTGAAGCTTTCTTT. As protein: CASSLLWTGVGPEAFF.

The chain couples TRBV28 to TRBJ1-1; tentatively, D is TRBD1 (5 bases). Germline CDR1 and CDR2: MDHEN and SYDVKM. Trimming removed 10 bases from V and 0 bases from J, with 12 bases in between. There are 13 residues in the CDR3. The CDR3 coding sequence is TGTGCCATCAGGGAGGGTATGAACACTGAAGCTTTCTTT. Translation: CAIREGMNTEAFF.

CDR3 region: CASSIGQTNTGELFF. DNA of the CDR3: TGTGCCAGTAGTATAGGGCAGACGAACACCGGGGAGCTGTTTTTT. V usage is TRBV19 and J usage is TRBJ2-2; D unresolved. The germline V gene encodes CDR1 LNHDA and CDR2 SQIVND (reference sequence). The CDR3 runs 15 residues. Trimming took 1 base from V and 0 from J, leaving 6 bases between them.

The J gene is TRBJ2-7, the V gene TRBV4-1; 7 nucleotides agree with TRBD2. The CDR3 is 16 amino acids. The V gene end was trimmed by 0 bases and the J gene end by 1 base; junction bases not matched to a gene: 6. CDR1 is MGHRA, CDR2 YSYEKL, per germline. CDR3 in DNA: TGCGCCAGCAGCCAAGATTCCGAAGCGGGATCCTACGAGCAGTACTTC. This translates into CASSQDSEAGSYEQYF.

This chain links TRBV3-1 (or the pseudogene TRBV3-2) with TRBJ1-1; tentative D call: TRBD1 (5 bases). Germline-derived CDR1 and CDR2 are LGHDT and YNNKEL (reference sequence). V dropped 2 bases and J dropped 5 bases, with 9 bases sitting between them. This CDR3 spans 13 amino acids. CDR3 in amino acids: CASSQLDTTEAFF. DNA of the CDR3: TGTGCCAGCAGCCAACTGGACACTACTGAAGCTTTCTTT.